This T cell receptor (beta chain) was retrieved from a study of shared clonotypes between healthy human individuals. Notes on the study in general: Estimated richness was generally greater in naive than memory subsets. The four-donor shared clonotypes exceeded non-shared clonotypes in generation probability, with non-shared ones scoring lower.

This clone was found a few times. What it binds is unknown. Genomic DNA from each subset was divided evenly over several immunoSEQ plates. The data were produced by immunoSEQ multiplex PCR, yet TCRdb's version contains in-frame clones alone and is incomplete. Of roughly 2,500,000 clones in the sample, roughly 93% are singletons; the top ten hold around 0.4%. The sample comprised naive CD4+ T cells from PBMCs. Documented subset: CD45RA+ positively selected. The receptor's source is a man between 18 and 29 years old in good health. Some clones in this sample may be carry-over from other donors' samples.

Here the CDR3 reads CSVNRVLNTEAFF. CDR3 nucleotides: TGCAGCGTTAACCGGGTCCTGAACACTGAAGCTTTCTTT. The chain recombines TRBV29-1 with TRBJ1-1; D remains ambiguous. The CDR3 runs 13 residues. Germline-derived CDR1 and CDR2 are SQVTM and ANQGSEA. V was shortened by 5 bases and J by 0 bases, with 10 bases between the two germline ends. The complete variable domain, with remaining parts taken from reference TRBV29-1 and TRBJ1-1, reads SAVISQKPSRDICQRGTSLTIQCQVDSQVTMMFWYRQQPGQSLTLIATANQGSEATYESGFVIDKFPISRPNLTFSTLTVSNMSPEDSSIYLCSVNRVLNTEAFFGQGTRLTVV.